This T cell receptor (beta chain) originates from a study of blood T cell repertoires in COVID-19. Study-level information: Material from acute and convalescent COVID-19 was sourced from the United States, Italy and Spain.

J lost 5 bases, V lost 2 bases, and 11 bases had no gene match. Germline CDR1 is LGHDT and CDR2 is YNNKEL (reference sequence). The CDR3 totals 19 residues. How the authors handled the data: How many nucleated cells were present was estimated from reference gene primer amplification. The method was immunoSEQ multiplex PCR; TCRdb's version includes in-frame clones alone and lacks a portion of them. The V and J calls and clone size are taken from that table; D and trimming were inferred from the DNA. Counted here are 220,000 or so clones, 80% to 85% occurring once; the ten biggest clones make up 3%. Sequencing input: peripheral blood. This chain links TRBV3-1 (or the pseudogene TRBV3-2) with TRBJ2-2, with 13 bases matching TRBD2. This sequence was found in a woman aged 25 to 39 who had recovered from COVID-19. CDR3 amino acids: CASSQRAGLAGDGTGELFF. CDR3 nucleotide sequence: TGTGCCAGCAGCCAAAGAGCAGGACTAGCGGGAGACGGAACCGGGGAGCTGTTTTTT.